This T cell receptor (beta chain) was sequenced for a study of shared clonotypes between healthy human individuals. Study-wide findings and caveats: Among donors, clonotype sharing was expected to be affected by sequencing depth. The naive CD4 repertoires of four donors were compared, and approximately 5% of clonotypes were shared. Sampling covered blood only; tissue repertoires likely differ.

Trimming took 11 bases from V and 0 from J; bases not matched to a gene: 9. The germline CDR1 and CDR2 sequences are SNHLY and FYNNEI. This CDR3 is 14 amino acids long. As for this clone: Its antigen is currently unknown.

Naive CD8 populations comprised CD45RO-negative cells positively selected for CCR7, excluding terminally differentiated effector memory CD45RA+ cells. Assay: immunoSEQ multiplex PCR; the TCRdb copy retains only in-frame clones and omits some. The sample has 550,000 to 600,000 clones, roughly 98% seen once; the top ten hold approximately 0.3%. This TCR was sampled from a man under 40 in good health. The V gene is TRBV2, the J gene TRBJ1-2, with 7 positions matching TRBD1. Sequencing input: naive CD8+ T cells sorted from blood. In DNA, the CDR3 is TGTGCCTCTGAGAGGGGGACAGCTAACTATGGCTACACCTTC. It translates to CASERGTANYGYTF.